Listed below are T cell receptor beta chains from one sample, sequenced in a study of CD8+CD57+ T cells in acquired aplastic anemia. MiXCR, applied by TCRdb to the reads, yields one record per CDR3 protein. This sample has about 190,000 distinct CDR3 sequences, with about 53% found just once. Sequencing was carried out using sorted CD4+, CD8+, or CD8+CD57+ T cells (not recorded which) from PBMCs. These receptors were collected from a human donor in good health, serving as a control. Both conserved end residues are part of each CDR3. Each record gives: clone size, CDR3 length, D gene, J gene, V gene, CDR3 DNA, CDR3 protein. A D gene is named only where the DNA matches it firmly. Rows give clone size only sometimes, using once, few, many, or a class for an expanded clone.

>many|18|-|TRBJ1-4|TRBV4-1
TGCGCCAGCAGCCAAGTAATGGGCCGGGGAGCAACTAATGAAAAACTGTTTTTT
CASSQVMGRGATNEKLFF
>many|14|TRBD1|TRBJ1-3|TRBV28
TGTGCCAGCAGATACGACAGGGCAAGAAACACCATATATTTT
CASRYDRARNTIYF
>-|13|-|TRBJ2-7|TRBV10-1
TGTGCCAGCAGAGACAGGACCGCCCACGAGCAGTACTTC
CASRDRTAHEQYF
>many|13|-|TRBJ1-1|TRBV6-4
TGTGCCAGCAGTGTGGGGATGAACACTGAAGCTTTCTTT
CASSVGMNTEAFF
>-|16|TRBD1|TRBJ1-1|TRBV27
TGTGCCAGCAGTTACGACAGGGGGCATATGAACACTGAAGCTTTCTTT
CASSYDRGHMNTEAFF
>-|12|-|TRBJ2-7|TRBV7-3
TGTGCCAGCAGCTCCAACGTCTACGAGCAGTACTTC
CASSSNVYEQYF
>many|14|-|TRBJ2-7|TRBV19
TGTGCCAGTAGTCCGGCTGGGGTTAGCTACGAGCAGTACTTC
CASSPAGVSYEQYF
>few|13|TRBD1|TRBJ1-2|TRBV11-1
TGTGCCAGCAGCTTCGAGGGGGCAAGGGGCTACACCTTC
CASSFEGARGYTF
>-|11|-|TRBJ2-7|TRBV7-6
TGTGCCAGCAGCTTAGGCTTCGAGCGGTACTTC
CASSLGFERYF
>-|14|-|TRBJ2-3|TRBV24-1
TGTGCCACCAGTGAGTCAGAACTCACAGATACGCAGTATTTT
CATSESELTDTQYF
>-|15|-|TRBJ2-1|TRBV2
TGTGCCAGCAGCCTGGACGCAAACTCCTACAATGAGCAGTTCTTC
CASSLDANSYNEQFF
>-|18|-|TRBJ2-7|TRBV7-8
TGTGCCAGCAGCCCTAGGACAGGGGCTAGCGGGGGCTTCTACGAGCAGTACTTC
CASSPRTGASGGFYEQYF
>-|14|TRBD1|TRBJ1-5|TRBV2
TGTGCCAGCAGACGGACAGGGATAAATCAGCCCCAGCATTTT
CASRRTGINQPQHF
>many|15|-|TRBJ1-4|TRBV7-3
TGTGCCAGCAGCTTAAACGGGGCAACTAATGAAAAACTGTTTTTT
CASSLNGATNEKLFF
>-|18|TRBD2|TRBJ2-1|TRBV7-9
TGTGCCAGCTCACCACGGAATAGCGGGGGCACCTCCTACAATGAGCAGTTCTTC
CASSPRNSGGTSYNEQFF
>many|15|-|TRBJ2-3|TRBV6-2/TRBV6-3
TGTGCCAGCAGTTCCCTAACCCAAACTGGAGATACGCAGTATTTT
CASSSLTQTGDTQYF
>-|12|-|TRBJ2-7|TRBV2
TGTGCCAGCATGGACTACTCCTACGAGCAGTACTTC
CASMDYSYEQYF
>many|15|-|TRBJ1-2|TRBV7-9
TGTGCCAGCAGCACCCCATCGCAGGGCACCTATGGCTACACCTTC
CASSTPSQGTYGYTF
>few|17|TRBD2|TRBJ2-7|TRBV25-1
TGTGCCAGCAGTGAAGGGCTAGCGGGGGTCATCCTGGACGAGCAGTACTTC
CASSEGLAGVILDEQYF
>once|14|-|TRBJ1-2|TRBV9
TGTGCCAGCAGCGTGGTAACAGCCAGCTATGGCTACACCTTC
CASSVVTASYGYTF
>-|16|-|TRBJ1-3|TRBV15
TGTGCCACCAGCAGCCCGGACAGTAGCTCTGGAAACACCATATATTTT
CATSSPDSSSGNTIYF
>-|13|-|TRBJ2-5|TRBV10-1
TGCGCCAGCAGTGCCGACTCGCGTGGGGAGCAGTACTTC
CASSADSRGEQYF
>many|17|-|TRBJ2-7|TRBV10-3
TGTGCCATCAGTGAGCCTAATTCAGGGGTTGGCCGCTACGAGCAGTACTTC
CAISEPNSGVGRYEQYF
>many|14|-|TRBJ2-7|TRBV2
TGTGCCAGCAGTACGGATCCCTGGGAGTACGAGCAGTACTTC
CASSTDPWEYEQYF
>-|14|-|TRBJ2-7|TRBV7-6
TGTGCCAGCAGCTTTAGGGGGTCCTCCTACGAGCAGTACTTC
CASSFRGSSYEQYF
>-|13|-|TRBJ1-6|TRBV5-1
TGCGCCAGCAGGGCAGGCAATAATTCACCCCTCCACTTT
CASRAGNNSPLHF
>-|16|-|TRBJ2-7|TRBV7-2
TGTGCCAGCAGCTTAGCGAGAAGGACTACCTCCTACGAGCAGTACTTC
CASSLARRTTSYEQYF
>-|18|-|TRBJ2-1|TRBV24-1
TGTGCCACCAGTGATCCCCCTCGCAGCGGAATATGGGTCAATGAGCAGTTCTTC
CATSDPPRSGIWVNEQFF
>-|16|-|TRBJ1-1|TRBV19
TGTGCCAGTAGTGCCGCGGGACAACAGGGTGGGGGAAAAGCTTTCTTT
CASSAAGQQGGGKAFF
>few|15|-|TRBJ2-3|TRBV18
TGTGCCAGCTCACCATCGAAACCCAGCACAGATACGCAGTATTTT
CASSPSKPSTDTQYF
>-|17|-|TRBJ1-1|TRBV25-1
TGTGCCAGCAGCTTAGGTGCTCCCGGGGAACCGAACACTGAAGCTTTCTTT
CASSLGAPGEPNTEAFF
>many|14|-|TRBJ2-7|TRBV5-4
TGTGCCAGCAGCTTGTTTACAGGGAAAAACGAGCAGTACTTC
CASSLFTGKNEQYF
>once|16|TRBD1|TRBJ2-7|TRBV3-1
TGTGCCAGCGGTCAAGGGGGCAGGGGAAAACGCTACGAGCAGTACTTC
CASGQGGRGKRYEQYF
>few|14|TRBD1|TRBJ1-4|TRBV15
TGTGCCACCAGCAGAAGGACAGGGAATGAAAAACTGTTTTTT
CATSRRTGNEKLFF
>-|15|-|TRBJ2-1|TRBV29-1
TGCAGCGCCTTCAGGGGGGACAGTTCTAACTATGAGCAGTTCTTC
CSAFRGDSSNYEQFF
>many|14|-|TRBJ2-7|TRBV6-6
TGTGCCAGCAGTTACTCAGGCCGAACCTACGAGCAGTACTTC
CASSYSGRTYEQYF
>few|13|-|TRBJ2-3|TRBV18
TGTGCCAGCTCTCCGGGTGGGACAGATACGCAGTATTTT
CASSPGGTDTQYF
>many|16|-|TRBJ1-5|TRBV15
TGTGCCACCAGCAGAGATCTAGGGGGGGGCAATCAGCCCCAGCATTTT
CATSRDLGGGNQPQHF
>many|16|TRBD1|TRBJ1-2|TRBV4-1
TGCGCCAGCAGCCAAGCTGGCTTGGACAGGGTCGATGGCTACACCTTC
CASSQAGLDRVDGYTF
>-|12|-|TRBJ1-2|TRBV7-9
TGTGCCAGCAGCTTGGACGGGGGTGGCTACACCTTC
CASSLDGGGYTF
>many|17|-|TRBJ2-7|TRBV5-1
TGCGCCAGCAGCTTGGCGGTGTTCAGTGCCAGTCACTACGAGCAGTACTTC
CASSLAVFSASHYEQYF
>many|13|-|TRBJ2-2|TRBV7-2
TGTGCCAGCAGCTTACCCCATACCGGGGAGCTGTTTTTT
CASSLPHTGELFF
>many|15|TRBD1|TRBJ1-3|TRBV7-2
TGTGCCAGCAGCACCTACACAGGGGCTGGAAACACCATATATTTT
CASSTYTGAGNTIYF
>-|13|-|TRBJ2-5|TRBV10-3
TGTGCCATCAGCGGGAGGGACAGAGAGACCCAGTACTTC
CAISGRDRETQYF
>-|17|TRBD2|TRBJ2-1|TRBV9
TGTGCCAGCAGCGTAGAGGTCCTAGCGGGAGTCTACAATGAGCAGTTCTTC
CASSVEVLAGVYNEQFF
>many|13|-|TRBJ2-5|TRBV20-1
TGCAGTGCTAGAGTGGCAGGGGAAGAGACCCAGTACTTC
CSARVAGEETQYF
>-|14|TRBD1|TRBJ1-6|TRBV2
TGTGCCAGCAGTGTTAGACAGGGGGCTTCACCCCTCCACTTT
CASSVRQGASPLHF